A single sample gave rise to the 25 T cell receptor beta chains below, sequenced in a study of blood T cell repertoires in COVID-19. The repertoire was sequenced with immunoSEQ multiplex PCR; TCRdb's copy has only in-frame clones and lacks some. This sample has some 310,000 clones; 85% to 90% occur once, and the top ten carry more than 0.85%. The source material was peripheral blood. The origin of the receptors is a woman aged 40 to 50 with COVID-19, enrolled during active disease.

This clone was counted between two and nine times. CDR3: CASSSNSGELFF. The DNA of the CDR3 is TGCGCCAGCAGCTCCAACTCCGGGGAGCTGTTTTTT. The gene calls are TRBV5-1 and TRBJ2-2; D not certain. V lost 3 bases and J lost 6, with 6 bases in between. The germline V gene has CDR1 SGHRS and CDR2 YFSETQ. This CDR3 comprises 12 residues.

This chain links TRBV3-1 (or the pseudogene TRBV3-2) with TRBJ1-1, with a weak D call TRBD1 (5 bases). Trimming stripped 8 bases from V and 6 bases from J, with 16 bases between. This CDR3 is 13 amino acids long. CDR1 and CDR2 from the germline V gene are LGHDT and YNNKEL (reference sequence). CDR3 coding DNA: TGTGCCAGCTCACAAAGGGGTGGCGCTGAAGCTTTCTTT. Translation: CASSQRGGAEAFF.

This chain connects TRBV7-9 to TRBJ2-3; a weak D match, TRBD2 (5 bases). The CDR3 loop spans 15 amino acids. Trimming took 7 bases from V and 1 from J, leaving 15 bases between them. CDR1 and CDR2 (germline): SEHNR, FQNEAQ (reference sequence). CDR3 sequence: CASTPSAGGTDTQYF. The CDR3 DNA reads TGTGCCAGCACCCCATCGGCCGGGGGCACAGATACGCAGTATTTT.

The chain joins TRBV5-1 to TRBJ1-2, with D possibly matching TRBD1 (6 bases). This CDR3 is built from 17 residues. The V gene lost 0 bases and the J gene lost 2 bases, with 17 bases spanning the gap. The germline V gene has CDR1 SGHRS and CDR2 YFSETQ. The CDR3 sequence: CASSLGLGRTGNYGYTF. CDR3 bases: TGCGCCAGCAGCTTGGGACTGGGGAGAACAGGGAACTATGGCTACACCTTC.

The rearrangement uses TRBV30 and TRBJ1-2, with D possibly being TRBD1 (6 bases). Germline assignment: CDR1 GTSNPN and CDR2 SVGIG (reference sequence). The CDR3 length is 13 residues. The V and J ends lost 4 bases and 8 bases respectively, with 17 bases between them. CDR3 in DNA: TGTGCCTGGAAGGCAGGGGCCTGGGAGGGCTACACCTTC. Its protein product is CAWKAGAWEGYTF.

The rearrangement joins TRBV6-6 to TRBJ1-3; no firm D call. CDR1 and CDR2 from the germline V gene are MNHNY and SVGAGI (reference sequence). Deletions cut 5 bases from V and 4 bases from J, with 18 bases between. The CDR3 is made up of 16 amino acids. The CDR3 DNA is TGTGCCAGCAGTCAACCCGGTGCAACGGGGGGAAACACCATATATTTT. Residues: CASSQPGATGGNTIYF.

This rearrangement joins TRBV6-2 or TRBV6-3 to TRBJ1-2; 7 bases map to TRBD1. V lost 6 bases to trimming and J lost 3 bases; unmatched junction nucleotides: 7. This CDR3 comprises 14 residues. CDR1 is MNHEY and CDR2 is SVGEGT in the germline V gene. CDR3 DNA sequence: TGTGCCAGCAGCGACCCACAGGGGTACTATGGCTACACCTTC. It yields the protein CASSDPQGYYGYTF.

This clone showed up just once. This chain links TRBV28 with TRBJ1-2; D not certain. Trimming took 4 bases from V and 8 from J, leaving 8 bases between them. Germline values: CDR1 MDHEN, CDR2 SYDVKM. This CDR3 is 11 amino acids long. CDR3 nucleotide sequence: TGTGCCAGCAGTTCCCCGGGAGGCTACACCTTC. Translated, it gives CASSSPGGYTF.

CDR3 residues: CASSPEGLYNEQFF. The CDR3 DNA is TGTGCCAGCAGCCCGGAGGGACTATACAATGAGCAGTTCTTC. The rearrangement joins TRBV9 to TRBJ2-1; 7 positions match TRBD2. The CDR3 length is 14 residues. Germline V CDR1 and CDR2: SGDLS, YYNGEE. After removal of 4 bases from V and 4 bases from J, the junction contained 5 bases not matched to a gene.

The chain carries TRBV7-2 and TRBJ2-7; TRBD2 matches 7 bases. The germline CDR1 and CDR2 sequences are SGHTA and FQGNSA. The CDR3 is 16 amino acids. Trimming at V came to 6 bases and at J to 5 bases, leaving 16 bases not matched to a gene. The CDR3 sequence: CASSPRGWGGPHEQYF. The DNA for the CDR3 is TGTGCCAGCAGTCCCCGAGGGTGGGGAGGGCCCCACGAGCAGTACTTC.

The chain employs TRBV9 and TRBJ1-1, with D hard to call. CDR3 size: 13 residues. Germline CDR1 is SGDLS and CDR2 is YYNGEE. Between the trimmed V and J ends, which lost 4 bases and 4 bases, there was a span of 11 bases. Written as DNA, the CDR3 is TGTGCCAGCAGCTCAAGACGGGGCACTGAAGCTTTCTTT. Its protein product is CASSSRRGTEAFF.

The chain joins TRBV7-9 to TRBJ2-3, with D possibly matching TRBD2 (5 bases). This CDR3 region has 13 residues. The germline V gene has CDR1 SEHNR and CDR2 FQNEAQ (reference sequence). The V end was cut by 10 bases, the J end by 5 bases, with 16 bases between. The CDR3 spells CATTPSRGDTQYF. CDR3 nucleotides: TGTGCCACAACACCATCACGGGGAGATACGCAGTATTTT.

CDR3 DNA: TGTGCCAGCAGTTACGAGGTGGCGGGGGATACGCAGTATTTT. Protein sequence: CASSYEVAGDTQYF. This rearrangement joins TRBV6-6 to TRBJ2-3; a possible D gene is TRBD2 (6 bases). The CDR3 sequence is 14 residues long. V lost 2 bases and J lost 6, with 12 bases in between. CDR1 and CDR2 from the germline V gene are MNHNY and SVGAGI (reference sequence).

This sequence joins TRBV3-1 (or the pseudogene TRBV3-2) and TRBJ1-1; possibly TRBD1 for D (6 bases). The CDR3 is 14 amino acids. In germline, CDR1 is LGHDT, CDR2 YNNKEL (reference sequence). With 0 bases removed from V and 2 bases from J, the gap between germline ends came to 7 bases. CDR3: CASSQEQGNTEAFF. For the CDR3, the DNA is TGTGCCAGCAGCCAAGAACAGGGCAACACTGAAGCTTTCTTT.

The chain uses TRBV7-2 and TRBJ2-3; 8 positions agree with TRBD2. The CDR3 contains 17 residues. J was trimmed by 5 bases and V by 4 bases; bases with no gene match: 14. In germline, CDR1 is SGHTA, CDR2 FQGNSA. CDR3 residues: CASSSNRGGQGEDTQYF. CDR3 nucleotide sequence: TGTGCCAGCAGCTCCAACCGGGGGGGCCAAGGTGAAGATACGCAGTATTTT.

The genes are TRBV7-9 and TRBJ2-1, with D maybe TRBD2 (6 bases). Germline V gene sequence: CDR1 SEHNR, CDR2 FQNEAQ (reference sequence). V was pared by 1 base and J by 9 bases, with 22 bases between. This CDR3 region has 17 residues. CDR3 amino acids: CASSLERLTSPRCEQFF. The CDR3, as DNA: TGTGCCAGCAGCTTAGAGCGGCTGACTAGTCCGAGGTGTGAGCAGTTCTTC.

DNA for the CDR3: TGTGCCAGCACAAGGACAGGGAACTATGGCTACACCTTC. Its protein is CASTRTGNYGYTF. The V and J genes are TRBV27 and TRBJ1-2; TRBD1 agrees at 8 bases. The trim removed 7 bases at V and 2 bases at J, leaving 3 bases unmatched. The CDR3 runs to 13 residues. The germline gives CDR1 MNHEY, CDR2 SMNVEV (reference sequence).

This clone was seen only once. This chain connects TRBV12-3 or TRBV12-4 to TRBJ1-1; tentatively, D is TRBD1 (6 bases). The length of the CDR3 is 13 residues. The germline V and J ends were trimmed by 4 bases and 8 bases, with 14 bases remaining between them. The CDR3 loop is CASSSGVLGEAFF. CDR3 coding DNA: TGTGCCAGCAGTTCAGGGGTTTTAGGGGAAGCTTTCTTT.

V gene TRBV4-3 combines with J gene TRBJ1-2; D is unresolved. This CDR3 spans 14 amino acids. The V end lost 1 base, the J end lost 2 bases, and 8 bases lay between the germline ends. The germline gives CDR1 LGHNA, CDR2 YSLEER. The DNA for the CDR3 is TGCGCCAGCAGCCAAGTACCCGGGAACTATGGCTACACCTTC. It codes for CASSQVPGNYGYTF.

This clone came up once. Germline is not matched at one junction end, which may reflect a read error. The chain uses TRBV7-2 and TRBJ2-7, with D possibly being TRBD2 (6 bases). There are 15 residues in the CDR3. Per germline, CDR1 SGHTA and CDR2 FQGNSA. The CDR3 nucleotides are TGTGCCAGCAGCTCTGATATTTGGGACTCCCACGAGCAGTACTTC. Translation gives CASSSDIWDSHEQYF. Based on the CDR3 plus reference TRBV7-2 and TRBJ2-7, the full variable domain is GAGVSQSPSNKVTEKGKDVELRCDPISGHTALYWYRQSLGQGLEFLIYFQGNSAPDKSGLPSDRFSAERTGGSVSTLTIQRTQQEDSAVYLCASSSDIWDSHEQYFGPGTRLTVT.

The gene calls are TRBV18 and TRBJ2-5; D gene unclear. The CDR3 extends over 14 amino acids. CDR1 and CDR2 (germline): KGHSH, LQKENI. V was cut by 1 base and J by 2 bases, with 8 bases left in between. DNA of the CDR3: TGTGCCAGCTCACCACTCTCAGCGCAAGAGACCCAGTACTTC. Its protein is CASSPLSAQETQYF.

The rearrangement uses TRBV6-5 and TRBJ2-7; TRBD2 might be the D (7 bases). Germline values: CDR1 MNHEY, CDR2 SVGAGI. Trimming removed 9 bases from V and 1 base from J, with 16 bases in between. CDR3 length: 14 amino acids. The CDR3 reads CASFGRGPSYEQYF. The DNA for the CDR3 is TGTGCCAGTTTCGGGCGGGGGCCTTCCTACGAGCAGTACTTC.

The chain has TRBV7-2 and TRBJ1-1; TRBD1 agrees at 7 bases. This CDR3 region has 14 residues. CDR1 is SGHTA, CDR2 FQGNSA, per germline. V was pared by 2 bases and J by 8 bases, with 8 bases of the junction left unmatched. CDR3 residues: CASSLMGQTLEAFF. As DNA, the CDR3 is TGTGCCAGCAGCTTAATGGGACAGACCCTGGAAGCTTTCTTT.

This chain connects TRBV28 to TRBJ2-7; D is ambiguous. The V and J ends lost 1 base and 2 bases respectively, with 15 bases between them. The CDR3 length is 16 residues. Germline loops: CDR1 MDHEN, CDR2 SYDVKM. The chain's CDR3 is CASSLFLSPKAYEQYF. CDR3 nucleotide sequence: TGTGCCAGCAGTTTATTCCTCAGTCCCAAAGCCTACGAGCAGTACTTC.

This chain links TRBV7-2 with TRBJ1-1; TRBD1 agrees at 10 bases. The CDR3 consists of 15 residues. V shed 5 bases and J 3 bases; nucleotides not matched to a gene: 6. Per germline, CDR1 SGHTA and CDR2 FQGNSA. The CDR3 here is CASSPETGGYTEAFF. CDR3 in DNA: TGTGCCAGCAGCCCGGAGACAGGGGGCTACACTGAAGCTTTCTTT.